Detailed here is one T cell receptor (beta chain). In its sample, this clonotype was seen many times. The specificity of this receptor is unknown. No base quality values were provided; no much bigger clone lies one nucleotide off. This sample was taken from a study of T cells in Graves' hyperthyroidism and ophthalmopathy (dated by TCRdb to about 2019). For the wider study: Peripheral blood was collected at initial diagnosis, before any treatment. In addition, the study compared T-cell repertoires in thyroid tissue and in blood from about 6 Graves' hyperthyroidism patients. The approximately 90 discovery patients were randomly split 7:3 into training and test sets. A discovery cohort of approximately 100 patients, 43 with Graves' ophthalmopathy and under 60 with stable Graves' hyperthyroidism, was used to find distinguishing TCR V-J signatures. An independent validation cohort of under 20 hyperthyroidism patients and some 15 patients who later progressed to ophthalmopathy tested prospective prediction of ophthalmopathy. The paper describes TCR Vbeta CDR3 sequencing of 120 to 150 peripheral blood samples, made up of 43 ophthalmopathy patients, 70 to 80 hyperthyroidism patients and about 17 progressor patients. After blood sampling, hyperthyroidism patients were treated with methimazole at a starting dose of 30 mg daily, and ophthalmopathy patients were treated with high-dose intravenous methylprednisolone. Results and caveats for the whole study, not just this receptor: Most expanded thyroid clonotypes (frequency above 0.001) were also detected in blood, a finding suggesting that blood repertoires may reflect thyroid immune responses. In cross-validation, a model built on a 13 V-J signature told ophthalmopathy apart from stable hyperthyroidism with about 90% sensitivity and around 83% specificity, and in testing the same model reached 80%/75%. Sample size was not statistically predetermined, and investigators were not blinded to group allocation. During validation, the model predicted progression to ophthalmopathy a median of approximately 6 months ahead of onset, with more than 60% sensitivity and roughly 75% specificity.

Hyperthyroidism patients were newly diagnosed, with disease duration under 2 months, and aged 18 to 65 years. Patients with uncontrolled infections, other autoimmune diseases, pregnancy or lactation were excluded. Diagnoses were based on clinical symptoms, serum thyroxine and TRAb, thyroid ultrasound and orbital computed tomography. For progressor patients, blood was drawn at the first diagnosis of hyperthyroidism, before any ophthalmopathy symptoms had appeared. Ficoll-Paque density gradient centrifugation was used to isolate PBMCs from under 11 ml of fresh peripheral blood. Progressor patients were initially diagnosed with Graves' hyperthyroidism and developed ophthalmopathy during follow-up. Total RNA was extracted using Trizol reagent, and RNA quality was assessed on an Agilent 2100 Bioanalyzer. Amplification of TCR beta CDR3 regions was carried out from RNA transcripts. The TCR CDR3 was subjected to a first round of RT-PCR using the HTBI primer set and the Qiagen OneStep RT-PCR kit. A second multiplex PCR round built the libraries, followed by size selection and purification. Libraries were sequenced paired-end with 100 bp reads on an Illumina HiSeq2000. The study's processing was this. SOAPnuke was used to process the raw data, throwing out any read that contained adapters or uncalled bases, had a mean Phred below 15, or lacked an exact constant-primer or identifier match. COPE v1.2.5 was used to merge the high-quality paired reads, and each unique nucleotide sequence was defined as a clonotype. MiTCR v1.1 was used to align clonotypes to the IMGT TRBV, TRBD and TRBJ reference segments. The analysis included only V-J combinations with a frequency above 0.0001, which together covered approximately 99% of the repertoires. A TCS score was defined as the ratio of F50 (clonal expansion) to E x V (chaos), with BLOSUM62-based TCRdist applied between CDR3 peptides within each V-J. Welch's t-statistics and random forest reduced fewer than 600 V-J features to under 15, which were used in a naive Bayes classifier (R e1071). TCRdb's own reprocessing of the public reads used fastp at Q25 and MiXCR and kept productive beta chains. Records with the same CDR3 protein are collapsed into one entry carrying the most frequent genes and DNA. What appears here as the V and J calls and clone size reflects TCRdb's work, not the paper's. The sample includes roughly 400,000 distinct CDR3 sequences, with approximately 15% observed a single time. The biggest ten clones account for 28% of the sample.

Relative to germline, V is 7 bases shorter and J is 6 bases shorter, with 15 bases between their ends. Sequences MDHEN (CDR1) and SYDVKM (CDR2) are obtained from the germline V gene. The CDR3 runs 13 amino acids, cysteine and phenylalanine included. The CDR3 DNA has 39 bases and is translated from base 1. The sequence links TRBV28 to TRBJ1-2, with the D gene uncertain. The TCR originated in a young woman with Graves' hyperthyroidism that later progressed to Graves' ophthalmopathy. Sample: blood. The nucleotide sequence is TGTGCCAGCACTCCCGCTCGACGCAATGGCTACACCTTC. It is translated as CASTPARRNGYTF.